A selection of T cell receptor beta chains follows, all from one sample in a study of T cells in lung cancer brain metastases. Data came from immunoSEQ multiplex PCR; TCRdb stores just in-frame clones and leaves some out. In the table there are roughly 5,000 clones, around 85% of which are singletons. Sequencing input: tumor tissue from a brain metastasis. These receptors came from a woman between 50 and 59 years old with non-small cell lung cancer that had spread to the brain. CDR3s include the opening cysteine and the closing phenylalanine or tryptophan. A D gene is named only where the DNA matches it firmly. A row's size may be missing; if present it is once, few, many or a size class.

J: TRBJ1-2
size: .
V: TRBV28
D: .
DNA: TGTGCCACAAAGGTCCGGGTGGATGGCTACACCTTC
CDR3: CATKVRVDGYTF

J: TRBJ2-1
size: .
V: TRBV5-6
D: .
DNA: TGTGCCAGCAGCTTAGACACACACAATGAGCAGTTCTTC
CDR3: CASSLDTHNEQFF

J: TRBJ1-5
size: .
V: TRBV2
D: TRBD1
DNA: TGTGCCAGCAGACCAGGGGGAGGACAGCCCCAGCATTTT
CDR3: CASRPGGGQPQHF

J: TRBJ2-4
size: .
V: TRBV7-9
D: .
DNA: TGTGCCAGCAGCTTATATCCGGATGGGAACATTCAGTACTTC
CDR3: CASSLYPDGNIQYF

J: TRBJ2-7
size: .
V: TRBV28
D: .
DNA: TGTGCCAGCAGTTTCAACCCCCGGGACAATTACGAGCAGTACTTC
CDR3: CASSFNPRDNYEQYF

J: TRBJ2-1
size: .
V: TRBV28
D: .
DNA: TGTGCCAGCAGTTTATGGGACTTTGAGCAGTTCTTC
CDR3: CASSLWDFEQFF

J: TRBJ2-5
size: .
V: TRBV4-2
D: .
DNA: TGTGCCAGCAGCCAATCGGCGGGACAGAAAGAGACCCAGTACTTC
CDR3: CASSQSAGQKETQYF

J: TRBJ2-7
size: .
V: TRBV5-1
D: .
DNA: TGCGCCAGCAGCTTGGGACCAGGGAGCAACGAGCAGTACTTC
CDR3: CASSLGPGSNEQYF

J: TRBJ2-3
size: .
V: TRBV30
D: .
DNA: TGTGCCTGGAGTTTGGGAGATACGCAGTATTTT
CDR3: CAWSLGDTQYF

J: TRBJ2-7
size: .
V: TRBV29-1
D: TRBD1
DNA: TGCAGCGCCAAGGGACAGGCGTTCTACGAGCAGTACTTC
CDR3: CSAKGQAFYEQYF

J: TRBJ2-3
size: few
V: TRBV9
D: .
DNA: TGTGCCAGCACCAATATCCCTGAAGGAAGTACGCAGTATTTT
CDR3: CASTNIPEGSTQYF

J: TRBJ1-3
size: .
V: TRBV10-3
D: .
DNA: TGTGCCATCCGTTCGGCCGACTCTGGAAACACCATATATTTT
CDR3: CAIRSADSGNTIYF

J: TRBJ2-1
size: .
V: TRBV4-3
D: .
DNA: TGCGCCAGCAGCCGGGGGGGTAGGGGGAACTCCTACAATGAGCAGTTCTTC
CDR3: CASSRGGRGNSYNEQFF

J: TRBJ2-1
size: .
V: TRBV7-3
D: TRBD2
DNA: TGTGCCAGCAGCTTAGTGGGACTAGCGGGAGAGGATGAGCAGTTCTTC
CDR3: CASSLVGLAGEDEQFF

J: TRBJ2-3
size: .
V: TRBV2
D: .
DNA: TGTGCCAGCACCGTCTCTAGGAGCACAGATACGCAGTATTTT
CDR3: CASTVSRSTDTQYF

J: TRBJ1-4
size: .
V: TRBV15
D: .
DNA: TGTGCCACCAGCAGAGATATGGAGGCAGCTACTAAACTGTTTTTT
CDR3: CATSRDMEAATKLFF

J: TRBJ1-4
size: .
V: TRBV9
D: .
DNA: TGTGCCAGCAGCGAGAGGGGGGATAATAATGAAAAACTGTTTTTT
CDR3: CASSERGDNNEKLFF

J: TRBJ1-3
size: .
V: TRBV11-2
D: .
DNA: TGTGCCAGCAGCTTAGCAGGAGCGGACACCATATATTTT
CDR3: CASSLAGADTIYF

J: TRBJ1-1
size: once
V: TRBV7-2
D: TRBD1
DNA: TGTGCCAGCAGCCGTGGGGGACAGGCGGGCACTGAAGCTTTCTTT
CDR3: CASSRGGQAGTEAFF

J: TRBJ1-1
size: .
V: TRBV29-1
D: TRBD1
DNA: TGCAGCGCCACAGGGACAGGGAGAAACACTGAAGCTTTCTTT
CDR3: CSATGTGRNTEAFF

J: TRBJ2-7
size: .
V: TRBV18
D: .
DNA: TGTGCCAGCTCACCCACAGGGTTCTACGAGCAGTACTTC
CDR3: CASSPTGFYEQYF

J: TRBJ2-6
size: .
V: TRBV27
D: .
DNA: TGTGCCAGCAGTTTATTACTGCAGGGGTCCGGGGCCAACGTCCTGACTTTC
CDR3: CASSLLLQGSGANVLTF

J: TRBJ2-7
size: .
V: TRBV27
D: TRBD1
DNA: TGTGCCAGCAGCGTAGGGACAGGGTTTGTCTACGAGCAGTACTTC
CDR3: CASSVGTGFVYEQYF

J: TRBJ2-5
size: .
V: TRBV6-1
D: .
DNA: TGTGCCAGCAGTGAACAGAAAGAGACCCAGTACTTC
CDR3: CASSEQKETQYF

J: TRBJ2-7
size: .
V: TRBV28
D: .
DNA: TGTGCCAGCAGTTTATGGGTGGGAGAATCCTACGAGCAGTACTTC
CDR3: CASSLWVGESYEQYF

J: TRBJ2-7
size: few
V: TRBV4-2
D: TRBD2
DNA: TGTGCCAGCAGCCCCCAGGGGTTTAGCGGGGGATCCTACGAGCAGTACTTC
CDR3: CASSPQGFSGGSYEQYF

J: TRBJ2-1
size: .
V: TRBV7-9
D: TRBD2
DNA: TGTGCCAGCAGCTTATTAGAAGCGGGAGGCTACAATGAGCAGTTCTTC
CDR3: CASSLLEAGGYNEQFF

J: TRBJ2-3
size: .
V: TRBV27
D: .
DNA: TGTGCCAGCAGGAACATAGGGACGGTTAGCACAGATACGCAGTATTTT
CDR3: CASRNIGTVSTDTQYF

J: TRBJ2-2
size: .
V: TRBV4-3
D: .
DNA: TGCGCCAGCAGCCAAGGATGGGGGGCCAACACCGGGGAGCTGTTTTTT
CDR3: CASSQGWGANTGELFF

J: TRBJ2-3
size: .
V: TRBV6-6
D: TRBD2
DNA: TGTGCCAGCAGTTTCGGGAGGTCGGATACGCAGTATTTT
CDR3: CASSFGRSDTQYF

J: TRBJ2-7
size: once
V: TRBV7-9
D: .
DNA: TGTGCCAGCAGCTTAGCGTGGGACGAGCAGTACTTC
CDR3: CASSLAWDEQYF

J: TRBJ1-1
size: .
V: TRBV10-1
D: TRBD1
DNA: TGCGCCAGCGTAGACTCAGAACCGGGACAGGGGGTGAACACTGAAGCTTTCTTT
CDR3: CASVDSEPGQGVNTEAFF

J: TRBJ1-1
size: .
V: TRBV4-3
D: .
DNA: TGCGCCAGCAGCCAAGGATCGGGAGCGAGTGAAGCTTTCTTT
CDR3: CASSQGSGASEAFF

J: TRBJ2-5
size: .
V: TRBV4-2
D: .
DNA: TGTGCCAGCAGCCAAGGTCGAAGACTGCAAGAGACCCAGTACTTC
CDR3: CASSQGRRLQETQYF

J: TRBJ2-6
size: .
V: TRBV27
D: .
DNA: TGTGCCAGCAGTTTCACTGGGGCCAACGTCCTGACTTTC
CDR3: CASSFTGANVLTF

J: TRBJ2-1
size: .
V: TRBV12-5
D: .
DNA: TGTGCTAGTGGACACACGTGGAATGAGCAGTTCTTC
CDR3: CASGHTWNEQFF

J: TRBJ2-7
size: few
V: TRBV11-2
D: .
DNA: TGTGCCAGCAGCCCCCGAGTAAGCTCCTACGAGCAGTACTTC
CDR3: CASSPRVSSYEQYF

J: TRBJ2-7
size: .
V: TRBV2
D: TRBD1
DNA: TGTGCCAGCAGTGGGGGACAGGGGGTTGGAGAGCAGTACTTC
CDR3: CASSGGQGVGEQYF

J: TRBJ1-4
size: .
V: TRBV5-4
D: TRBD1
DNA: TGTGCCAGCAGCTTGGGATTGACAGGGGGTTCCCCTAGTGAAAAACTGTTTTTT
CDR3: CASSLGLTGGSPSEKLFF

J: TRBJ1-1
size: .
V: TRBV6-1
D: TRBD1
DNA: TGTGCCAGCATAAGGACAGGGAACACTGAAGCTTTCTTT
CDR3: CASIRTGNTEAFF

J: TRBJ2-7
size: .
V: TRBV9
D: TRBD2
DNA: TGTGCCAGCAGCGTAGAGCGGCCTAGCGGGGCTCCCGAGCAGTACTTC
CDR3: CASSVERPSGAPEQYF

J: TRBJ2-7
size: .
V: TRBV5-6
D: TRBD2
DNA: TGTGCCAGCAGCTTAGGTGGGAGGGCCTTCGAGCAGTACTTC
CDR3: CASSLGGRAFEQYF

J: TRBJ2-7
size: .
V: TRBV29-1
D: .
DNA: TGCAGCGTTAGGGGGGAGGCCTACGAGCAGTACTTC
CDR3: CSVRGEAYEQYF

J: TRBJ2-7
size: .
V: TRBV27
D: .
DNA: TGTGCCAGCAGTCCCCGACAGGTCCCGGGCCACGAGCAGTACTTC
CDR3: CASSPRQVPGHEQYF

J: TRBJ1-3
size: .
V: TRBV27
D: .
DNA: TGTGCCAGCAGTTTCTCCTTCGGTGGGTCGCAGAGGGGAAACACCATATATTTT
CDR3: CASSFSFGGSQRGNTIYF

J: TRBJ2-1
size: once
V: TRBV7-7
D: .
DNA: TGTGCTAGCAGCCCAAGATTAAGCTCCTACAATGAGCAGTTCTTC
CDR3: CASSPRLSSYNEQFF

J: TRBJ1-3
size: large
V: TRBV30
D: .
DNA: TGTGCCTGGAGAGGTACCGCTGGAAACACCATATATTTT
CDR3: CAWRGTAGNTIYF

J: TRBJ2-3
size: once
V: TRBV7-2
D: .
DNA: TGTGCCAGCAGCCCGAAGGTCTACGGCGAATTTAAGGCAGATACGCAGTATTTT
CDR3: CASSPKVYGEFKADTQYF

J: TRBJ2-1
size: .
V: TRBV5-1
D: .
DNA: TGCGCCAGCAGCGGGGGACCGACCTACAATGAGCAGTTCTTC
CDR3: CASSGGPTYNEQFF

J: TRBJ2-7
size: .
V: TRBV28
D: .
DNA: TGTGCCAGCAGTTTAAGTGGGGCAGAGCGCTACGTCGGGCAGTACTTC
CDR3: CASSLSGAERYVGQYF

J: TRBJ1-4
size: .
V: TRBV27
D: .
DNA: TGTGCCAGCAGTTTATTGGGAAGTGAAAAACTGTTTTTT
CDR3: CASSLLGSEKLFF

J: TRBJ2-5
size: .
V: TRBV7-2
D: TRBD1
DNA: TGTGCCAGCAGACGTGGACAGGGAGGAGAGACCCAGTACTTC
CDR3: CASRRGQGGETQYF

J: TRBJ2-1
size: .
V: TRBV7-2
D: .
DNA: TGTGCCAGCAGCTTAACGTGGACGGTCAATGAGCAGTTCTTC
CDR3: CASSLTWTVNEQFF

J: TRBJ2-2
size: .
V: TRBV18
D: .
DNA: TGTGCCAGCTCACCATCTGCGAAGAACACCGGGGAGCTGTTTTTT
CDR3: CASSPSAKNTGELFF

J: TRBJ2-1
size: .
V: TRBV6-5
D: .
DNA: TGTGCCAGCAGCCCCACTAGACCTGGTATCGATGAGCAGTTCTTC
CDR3: CASSPTRPGIDEQFF

J: TRBJ2-5
size: .
V: TRBV29-1
D: TRBD2
DNA: TGCAGCGTGGGAGGGACCCAAGAGACCCAGTACTTC
CDR3: CSVGGTQETQYF

J: TRBJ1-1
size: .
V: TRBV28
D: .
DNA: TGTGCCAGCAGTTCTTTGACAAGGGCCGCACTTGAAGCTTTCTTT
CDR3: CASSSLTRAALEAFF

J: TRBJ2-7
size: .
V: TRBV6-5
D: TRBD2
DNA: TGTGCCAGCAGCTGGGGGACTAGTGAGTTGGGGGAGCAGTACTTC
CDR3: CASSWGTSELGEQYF

J: TRBJ1-3
size: .
V: TRBV2
D: .
DNA: TGTGCCAGCAGTTCACAGGGAAACACCATATATTTT
CDR3: CASSSQGNTIYF